The sample holds a few counts of the clone carrying this TCR beta chain. Authors' analysis steps: It was from reference gene primer amplification that nucleated cell counts were estimated. Method: immunoSEQ multiplex PCR; TCRdb's copy keeps in-frame clones and lacks some. That table is the source of V, J and clone size, and D and trimming were worked out from the DNA. The data contain roughly 230,000 clones, about 86% of them singletons. This sample is drawn from a study of blood T cell repertoires in COVID-19. Study at large: The origin of the acute and convalescent COVID-19 samples was the United States, Italy and Spain. In each case, the material was cDNA or gDNA derived from T cells, B-cell-depleted T cells, or PBMCs.

This CDR3 region has 13 residues. V was shortened by 7 bases and J by 7 bases, with 16 bases between the two germline ends. CDR1 is SGHNT and CDR2 is YENEEA in the germline V gene. This clonotype was obtained from a man aged 35-49 years with active or convalescent COVID-19. The V gene is TRBV11-3, the J gene TRBJ1-1; D perhaps matches TRBD1 (5 bases). The specimen was peripheral blood. The CDR3: CASNPTDVGEAFF. CDR3 DNA sequence: TGTGCCAGCAACCCGACAGACGTTGGTGAAGCTTTCTTT.